Listed below are T cell receptor beta chains from one sample, sequenced in a study of blood T cell repertoires in COVID-19. Assay used: immunoSEQ multiplex PCR; TCRdb lists only in-frame clones, some missing. The data show about 69,000 clones, approximately 90% seen once. Sequencing was carried out using peripheral blood. The source of these receptors is a man aged 25-40 years with acute or convalescent COVID-19. Each CDR3 is given with its conserved first and last residue. D genes are given only for firm matches. Size values are once, few and many counts, or a class for expanded clones, and some rows have none.

j_gene: TRBJ1-1; abundance: -; v_gene: TRBV2; d_gene: TRBD1; CDR3nt: TGTGCCAGCAACACAGGGGGTTGGGACACTGAAGCTTTCTTT; CDR3aa: CASNTGGWDTEAFF
j_gene: TRBJ1-6; abundance: few; v_gene: TRBV6-5; d_gene: -; CDR3nt: TGTGCCAGCAGTTACTCGGAGAATTCACCCCTCCACTTT; CDR3aa: CASSYSENSPLHF
j_gene: TRBJ1-2; abundance: -; v_gene: TRBV7-9; d_gene: TRBD1; CDR3nt: TGTGCCAGCAGCCTCGAACAGGGGGTTAACTATGGCTACACCTTC; CDR3aa: CASSLEQGVNYGYTF
j_gene: TRBJ2-5; abundance: -; v_gene: TRBV5-1; d_gene: -; CDR3nt: TGCGCCAGCAGCTTTTCGAGGGAAGAGACCCAGTACTTC; CDR3aa: CASSFSREETQYF
j_gene: TRBJ1-4; abundance: few; v_gene: TRBV24-1; d_gene: TRBD1; CDR3nt: TGTGCCACCAGTGACAGACAGGGAAAGGAGAATGAAAAACTGTTTTTT; CDR3aa: CATSDRQGKENEKLFF
j_gene: TRBJ1-1; abundance: -; v_gene: TRBV30; d_gene: -; CDR3nt: TGTGCCTGGAGCAGAGGCACTGAAGCTTTCTTT; CDR3aa: CAWSRGTEAFF
j_gene: TRBJ1-4; abundance: -; v_gene: TRBV10-3; d_gene: TRBD1; CDR3nt: TGTGCCATCAGTGATCAGGGGGCCATAGAAAAACTGTTTTTT; CDR3aa: CAISDQGAIEKLFF
j_gene: TRBJ1-5; abundance: -; v_gene: TRBV19; d_gene: -; CDR3nt: TGTGCCAGTAGTATTGGGTCAGGGCCCCAGCATTTT; CDR3aa: CASSIGSGPQHF
j_gene: TRBJ1-2; abundance: -; v_gene: TRBV3-1/TRBV3-2; d_gene: -; CDR3nt: TGTGCCAGCAGCCCCCTGGGAGCCAACTATGGCTACACCTTC; CDR3aa: CASSPLGANYGYTF
j_gene: TRBJ1-6; abundance: -; v_gene: TRBV2; d_gene: TRBD1; CDR3nt: TGTGCCAGCGGCCGGGACAGGACTAATTCACCCCTCCACTTT; CDR3aa: CASGRDRTNSPLHF